The 18 T cell receptor beta chains below all came from one sample that was sequenced in a study of T-cell reconstitution after alpha-beta-depleted transplantation in children. Unique molecular identifiers were used to barcode this TCRbeta library. TCRdb ran MiXCR on the PCR reads and lists one entry per CDR3 protein. This sample carries 200,000 to 300,000 distinct CDR3 sequences, over 20% of them seen once, and the ten largest clones take 2.6%. The sample in question was PBMCs, obtained before TCRalphabeta/CD19-depleted stem cell transplant. The receptors shown here come from a girl aged 2 to 10 with Fanconi anemia, due to receive a stem cell transplant.

This clonotype showed up many times. This chain uses TRBV29-1 with TRBJ2-7; D uncertain. Germline CDR1 and CDR2: SQVTM and ANQGSEA. The CDR3 contains 13 residues. The V end was cut by 4 bases, the J end by 2 bases, with 12 bases between. The CDR3 here is CSVVKGTTYEQYF. The DNA for the CDR3 is TGCAGCGTTGTGAAGGGTACCACCTACGAGCAGTACTTC.

This chain links TRBV20-1 with TRBJ2-1; unclear D gene. This CDR3 comprises 14 residues. V was clipped by 3 bases and J by 1 base, with 10 bases between them. Germline V gene sequence: CDR1 DFQATT, CDR2 SNEGSKA (reference sequence). Here the CDR3 reads CSASHLSSYNEQFF. CDR3 sequence (DNA): TGCAGTGCTAGTCATCTGTCATCCTACAATGAGCAGTTCTTC.

This clonotype was detected only a few times. V and J are TRBV29-1 and TRBJ1-2; D is unresolved. CDR3 length equals 12 residues. V gave up 5 bases and J gave up 7 bases, with 14 bases separating them. Germline V gene lookup returns CDR1 SQVTM and CDR2 ANQGSEA. In nucleotides, the CDR3 is TGCAGCGTTAGTAAGGGAGCGGCTGGCTACACCTTC. Amino acids: CSVSKGAAGYTF.

This chain joins TRBV6-2 or TRBV6-3 and TRBJ2-1, with 13 bases that match TRBD2. Per germline, CDR1 MNHEY and CDR2 SVGEGT. V was clipped by 2 bases and J by 6 bases; unmatched bases: 28. This CDR3 region has 24 residues. CDR3 loop: CASSYVSTNRDIPGLAGLGNEQFF. CDR3 sequence (DNA): TGTGCCAGCAGTTACGTGTCCACCAACCGGGACATCCCGGGACTAGCGGGACTGGGCAATGAGCAGTTCTTC.

V is TRBV12-3 or TRBV12-4 and J is TRBJ2-7; D not resolved. This CDR3 is 14 amino acids long. The V end was cut by 7 bases, the J end by 0 bases, with 13 bases between. CDR3 loop: CASTLDTFSYEQYF. The DNA for the CDR3 is TGTGCCAGCACCCTCGACACCTTCTCCTACGAGCAGTACTTC.

The chain couples TRBV20-1 to TRBJ2-5; TRBD2 matches 7 bases. The J segment lost 1 base and the V segment lost 5 bases, leaving 7 bases of the junction unmatched. Germline V gene lookup returns CDR1 DFQATT and CDR2 SNEGSKA (reference sequence). This CDR3 region has 14 residues. The CDR3 region has the DNA TGCAGTGCTGCGCTCGGGGGGACCCAAGAGACCCAGTACTTC. Protein sequence: CSAALGGTQETQYF.

This clonotype was seen repeatedly, ten times or more. The J gene is TRBJ1-2, the V gene TRBV20-1; D gene uncertain. Germline loops: CDR1 DFQATT, CDR2 SNEGSKA (reference sequence). The CDR3 runs 14 residues. V was trimmed by 0 bases and J by 0 bases, leaving 8 bases between them. Written as DNA, the CDR3 is TGCAGTGCTAGAGATCAAACGGCTAACTATGGCTACACCTTC. It translates to CSARDQTANYGYTF.

The rearrangement uses TRBV3-1 and TRBJ2-3; TRBD1 or TRBD2 may be the D gene (5 bases each). The ends were cut back, 0 bases at V and 11 bases at J, with 24 bases in the middle. Looked up from germline, CDR1 is LGHDT and CDR2 is YNNKEL (reference sequence). This CDR3 has 17 residues. CDR3 loop: CASSQDPGRSSSRGQYF. CDR3 nucleotide sequence: TGTGCCAGCAGCCAAGATCCGGGACGGAGCTCCTCACGAGGGCAGTATTTT.

This rearrangement joins TRBV20-1 to TRBJ1-5; D unresolved. The CDR3 consists of 14 residues. Trimming left V 3 bases short and J 5 bases short, with 14 bases between. Germline V gene lookup returns CDR1 DFQATT and CDR2 SNEGSKA (reference sequence). The CDR3 sequence is CSASVVTLDQPQHF. CDR3 DNA: TGCAGTGCTAGTGTGGTTACATTGGATCAGCCCCAGCATTTT.

Many counts were recorded for this clonotype. The gene calls are TRBV20-1 and TRBJ1-2; D gene uncertain. Germline values: CDR1 DFQATT, CDR2 SNEGSKA (reference sequence). With 0 bases removed from V and 8 bases from J, the gap between germline ends came to 16 bases. The CDR3 is made up of 14 amino acids. The CDR3: CSARDGERTEGYTF. The CDR3 region has the DNA TGCAGTGCTAGAGATGGAGAAAGGACTGAGGGCTACACCTTC.

This chain links TRBV20-1 with TRBJ2-6; 9 bases match TRBD2. This CDR3 is built from 16 residues. The germline V gene encodes CDR1 DFQATT and CDR2 SNEGSKA (reference sequence). Trimming at V came to 3 bases and at J to 0 bases, leaving 3 bases not matched to a gene. CDR3 region: CSASLAGSSGANVLTF. The CDR3 region has the DNA TGCAGTGCTAGTCTAGCGGGAAGCTCTGGGGCCAACGTCCTGACTTTC.

This clonotype was observed many times. The V call is TRBV29-1, the J call TRBJ1-1; D is unresolved. The length of the CDR3 is 13 residues. CDR1 is SQVTM and CDR2 is ANQGSEA in the germline V gene. Trimming took off 1 base at V and 0 bases at J, with 6 bases between the two ends. CDR3 protein: CSVEGAMNTEAFF. The DNA for the CDR3 is TGCAGCGTTGAAGGGGCCATGAACACTGAAGCTTTCTTT.

This clonotype was observed a handful of times. V gene TRBV5-1 combines with J gene TRBJ1-2; no definite D call. The CDR3 totals 15 residues. Trimming cost V 0 bases and J 0 bases, with 9 bases left between them. Looked up from germline, CDR1 is SGHRS and CDR2 is YFSETQ. DNA of the CDR3: TGCGCCAGCAGCTTGGACGCTACAGCTAACTATGGCTACACCTTC. Its translation: CASSLDATANYGYTF.

The CDR3 bases are TGCAGTGCTCCTAGCGGGAGCGCCTACTACGAGCAGTACTTC. Translation gives CSAPSGSAYYEQYF. The chain is built from TRBV20-1 and TRBJ2-7; 10 bases fit TRBD2. Trimming removed 5 bases from V and 3 bases from J; junction bases left unmatched: 7. The CDR3 is 14 residues long. Germline CDR1 is DFQATT and CDR2 is SNEGSKA (reference sequence).

This clonotype has at least ten counts. The rearrangement uses TRBV29-1 and TRBJ1-2, with D tentatively TRBD1 (5 bases). The CDR3 sequence is 13 residues long. Germline CDR1 and CDR2: SQVTM and ANQGSEA. V was cut by 0 bases and J by 9 bases, with 14 bases left in between. Here the CDR3 DNA reads TGCAGCGTTGAAGATCCCAGGGCTGGAAGCTACACCTTC. Translated, it gives CSVEDPRAGSYTF.

Comments on this clonotype: A read error may account for a junction end that differs from germline. The chain combines TRBV7-7 with TRBJ2-1, with 8 bases that match TRBD1. The CDR3 is made up of 13 amino acids. CDR1 and CDR2 (germline): SSHAT, FNYEAQ (reference sequence). The CDR3 DNA is TGTGTCAGCAGCTCCGACAGGGGCAATGAGCAGTTCTTC. Translated, it gives CVSSSDRGNEQFF. The full variable domain, with the rest looked up from reference TRBV7-7 and TRBJ2-1, is GAGVSQSPRYKVTKRGQDVTLRCDPISSHATLYWYQQALGQGPEFLTYFNYEAQPDKSGLPSDRFSAERPEGSISTLTIQRTEQRDSAMYRCVSSSDRGNEQFFGPGTRLTVL.

This clonotype was counted many times. The chain joins TRBV12-3 or TRBV12-4 to TRBJ2-7; D gene ambiguous. This CDR3 comprises 14 residues. V was clipped by 2 bases and J by 3 bases, with 11 bases between them. For the CDR3, the DNA is TGTGCCAGCAGTTTAAGATACCCTCGCTACGAGCAGTACTTC. Translation gives CASSLRYPRYEQYF.

The gene calls are TRBV18 and TRBJ2-2; D not resolved. Germline-derived CDR1 and CDR2 are KGHSH and LQKENI. The length of the CDR3 is 15 residues. With 2 bases removed from V and 3 bases from J, the gap between germline ends came to 10 bases. CDR3: CASSPVEPDTGELFF. CDR3 bases: TGTGCCAGCTCACCAGTTGAGCCGGACACCGGGGAGCTGTTTTTT.